This T cell receptor (beta chain) was sequenced during a study of T cell responses to AZD1222 COVID-19 vaccine. Clones were sequenced by immunoSEQ multiplex PCR, and TCRdb holds only the in-frame ones, with some missing. The profile shows about 120,000 clones, roughly 90% of them singletons. The CDR3 extends over 17 amino acids. The V end lost 2 bases, the J end lost 4 bases, and 21 bases lay between the germline ends. The germline CDR1 and CDR2 sequences are MNHNS and SASEGT. This clone was observed a handful of times. V usage is TRBV6-1 and J usage is TRBJ2-7; possibly TRBD2 for D (7 bases). Specimen: peripheral blood, collected 28 days after the second AZD1222 dose. The receptor was derived from an adult who received the AZD1222 COVID-19 vaccine. CDR3: CASSEIAVAGAIYEQYF. The CDR3 coding sequence is TGTGCCAGCAGTGAAATTGCAGTTGCGGGGGCAATTTACGAGCAGTACTTC.